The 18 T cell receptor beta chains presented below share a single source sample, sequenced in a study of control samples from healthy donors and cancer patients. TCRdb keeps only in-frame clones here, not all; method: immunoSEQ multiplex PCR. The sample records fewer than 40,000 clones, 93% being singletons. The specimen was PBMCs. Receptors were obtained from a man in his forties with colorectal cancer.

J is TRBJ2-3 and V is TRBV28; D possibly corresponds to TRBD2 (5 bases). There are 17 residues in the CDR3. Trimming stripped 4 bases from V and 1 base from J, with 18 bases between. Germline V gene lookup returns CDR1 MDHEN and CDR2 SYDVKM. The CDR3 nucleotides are TGTGCCAGCAGTTCACCCCTCCTAGGGAGTGGCACAGATACGCAGTATTTT. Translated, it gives CASSSPLLGSGTDTQYF.

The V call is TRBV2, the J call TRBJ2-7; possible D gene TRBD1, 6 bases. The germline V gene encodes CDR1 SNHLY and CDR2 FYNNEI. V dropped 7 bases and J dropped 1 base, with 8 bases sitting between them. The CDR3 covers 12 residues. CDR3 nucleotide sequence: TGTGCCAGCATTAGGGGGTCCTACGAGCAGTACTTC. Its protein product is CASIRGSYEQYF.

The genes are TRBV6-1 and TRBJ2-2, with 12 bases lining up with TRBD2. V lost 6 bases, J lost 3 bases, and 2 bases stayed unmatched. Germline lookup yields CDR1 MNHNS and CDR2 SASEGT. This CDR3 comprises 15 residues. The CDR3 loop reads CASRRTSGDTGELFF. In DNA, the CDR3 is TGTGCCAGCAGAAGGACTAGCGGGGACACCGGGGAGCTGTTTTTT.

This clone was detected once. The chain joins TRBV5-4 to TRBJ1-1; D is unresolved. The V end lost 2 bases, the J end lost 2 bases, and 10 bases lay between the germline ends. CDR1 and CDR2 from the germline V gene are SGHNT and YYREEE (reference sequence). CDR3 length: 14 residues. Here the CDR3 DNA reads TGTGCCAGCAGCTTCCTTAATTCAAACACTGAAGCTTTCTTT. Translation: CASSFLNSNTEAFF.

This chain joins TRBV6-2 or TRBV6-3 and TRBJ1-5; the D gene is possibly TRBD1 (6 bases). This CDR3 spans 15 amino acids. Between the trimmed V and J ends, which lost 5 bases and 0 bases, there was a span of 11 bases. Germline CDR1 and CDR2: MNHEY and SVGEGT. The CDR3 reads CASSKGQLSNQPQHF. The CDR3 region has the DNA TGTGCCAGCAGTAAAGGACAGCTTAGCAATCAGCCCCAGCATTTT.

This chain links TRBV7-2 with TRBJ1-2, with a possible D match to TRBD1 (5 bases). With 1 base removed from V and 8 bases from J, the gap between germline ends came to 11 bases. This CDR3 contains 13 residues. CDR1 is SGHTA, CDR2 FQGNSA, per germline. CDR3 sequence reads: CASSLGRQGGYTF. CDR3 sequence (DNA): TGTGCCAGCAGCTTAGGACGCCAGGGAGGCTACACCTTC.

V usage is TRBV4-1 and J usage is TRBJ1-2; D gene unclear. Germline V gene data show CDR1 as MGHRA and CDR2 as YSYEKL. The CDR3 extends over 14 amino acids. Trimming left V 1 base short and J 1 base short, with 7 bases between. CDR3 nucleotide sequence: TGCGCCAGCAGCCAAGTTTCAGTTAACTATGGCTACACCTTC. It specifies CASSQVSVNYGYTF.

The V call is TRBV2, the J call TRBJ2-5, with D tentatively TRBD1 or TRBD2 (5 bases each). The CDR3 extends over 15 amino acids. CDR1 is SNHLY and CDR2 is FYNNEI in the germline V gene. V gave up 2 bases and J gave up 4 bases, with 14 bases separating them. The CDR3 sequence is CASSEWGTTGETQYF. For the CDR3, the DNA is TGTGCCAGCAGTGAATGGGGGACGACCGGAGAGACCCAGTACTTC.

CDR3 protein: CASSPSAGREAFF. The CDR3 coding sequence is TGTGCCAGCAGCCCTTCGGCCGGGAGAGAAGCTTTCTTT. V and J are TRBV7-8 and TRBJ1-1; D ambiguous. Germline V gene lookup returns CDR1 SGHVS and CDR2 FQNEAQ. The V end lost 5 bases, the J end lost 8 bases, and 15 bases lay between the germline ends. The CDR3 has 13 amino acids.

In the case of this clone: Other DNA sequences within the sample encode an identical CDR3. The DNA of the CDR3 is TGTGCCAGTAGTGAAACAGGGGACTATGGCTACACCTTC. Translated, it gives CASSETGDYGYTF. V and J are TRBV19 and TRBJ1-2; 7 bases fit TRBD1. CDR1 and CDR2 from the germline V gene are LNHDA and SQIVND (reference sequence). With 5 bases clipped from V and 3 bases from J, the junction kept 3 bases outside the gene matches. The CDR3 consists of 13 residues.

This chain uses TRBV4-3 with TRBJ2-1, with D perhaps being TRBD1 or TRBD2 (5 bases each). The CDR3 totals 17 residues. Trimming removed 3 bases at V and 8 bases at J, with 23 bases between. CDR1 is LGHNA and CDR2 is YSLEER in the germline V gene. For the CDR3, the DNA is TGCGCCAGCAGCCACGAATGGGGAGCAGGGCCCCCGGATGAGCAGTTCTTC. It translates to CASSHEWGAGPPDEQFF.

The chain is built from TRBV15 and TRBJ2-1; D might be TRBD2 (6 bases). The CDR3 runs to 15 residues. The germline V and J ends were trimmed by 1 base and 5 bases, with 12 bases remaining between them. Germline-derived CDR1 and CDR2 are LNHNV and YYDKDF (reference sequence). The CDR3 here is CATSRGLATNNEQFF. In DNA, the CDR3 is TGTGCCACCAGCAGAGGCCTAGCGACCAACAATGAGCAGTTCTTC.

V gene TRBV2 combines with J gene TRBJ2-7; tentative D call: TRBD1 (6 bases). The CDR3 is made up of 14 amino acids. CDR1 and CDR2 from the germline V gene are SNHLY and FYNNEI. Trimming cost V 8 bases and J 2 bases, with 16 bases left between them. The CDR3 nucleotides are TGTGCCAGCTGCTACCGGACAGCTACCTACGAGCAGTACTTC. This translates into CASCYRTATYEQYF.

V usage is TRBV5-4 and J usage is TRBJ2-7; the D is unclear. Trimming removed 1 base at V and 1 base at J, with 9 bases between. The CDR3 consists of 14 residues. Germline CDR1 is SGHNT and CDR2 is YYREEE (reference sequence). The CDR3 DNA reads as TGTGCCAGCAGCTTGAACAGAGAATCCTACGAGCAGTACTTC. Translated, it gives CASSLNRESYEQYF. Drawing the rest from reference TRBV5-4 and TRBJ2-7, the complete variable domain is ETGVTQSPTHLIKTRGQQVTLRCSSQSGHNTVSWYQQALGQGPQFIFQYYREEENGRGNFPPRFSGLQFPNYSSELNVNALELDDSALYLCASSLNRESYEQYFGPGTRLTVT.

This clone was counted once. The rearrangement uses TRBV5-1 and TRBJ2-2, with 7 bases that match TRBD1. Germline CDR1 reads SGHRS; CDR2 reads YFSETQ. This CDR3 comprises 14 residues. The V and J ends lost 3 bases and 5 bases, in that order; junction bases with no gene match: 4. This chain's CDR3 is CASSSGQRTGELFF. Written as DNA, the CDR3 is TGCGCCAGCAGCTCGGGACAGCGGACCGGGGAGCTGTTTTTT.

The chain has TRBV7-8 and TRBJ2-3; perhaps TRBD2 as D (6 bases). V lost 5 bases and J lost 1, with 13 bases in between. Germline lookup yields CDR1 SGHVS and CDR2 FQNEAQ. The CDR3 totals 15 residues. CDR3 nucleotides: TGTGCCAGCAGCAGCCTCCCGGGGGGCACAGATACGCAGTATTTT. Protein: CASSSLPGGTDTQYF.

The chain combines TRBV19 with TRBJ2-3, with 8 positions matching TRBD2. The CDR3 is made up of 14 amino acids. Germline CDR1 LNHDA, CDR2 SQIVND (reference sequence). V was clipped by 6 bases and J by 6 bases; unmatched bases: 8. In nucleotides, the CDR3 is TGTGCCAGTAGGGCGGGGGGACGCAGGGATACGCAGTATTTT. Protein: CASRAGGRRDTQYF.

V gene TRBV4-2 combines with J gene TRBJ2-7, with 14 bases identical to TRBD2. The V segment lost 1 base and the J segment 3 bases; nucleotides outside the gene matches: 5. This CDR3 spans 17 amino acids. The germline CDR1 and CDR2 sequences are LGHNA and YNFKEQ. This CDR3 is CASSQAGTSGSNYEQYF. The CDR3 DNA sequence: TGTGCCAGCAGCCAAGCCGGGACTAGCGGGAGCAACTACGAGCAGTACTTC.